Described below is a single TCR beta chain sequence and its context. CDR3 length equals 13 residues. Germline V gives CDR1 KGHSH, CDR2 LQKENI. V was cut by 2 bases and J by 10 bases, with 15 bases left in between. This record belongs to a study of blood T cell repertoires in COVID-19. Study-level background: The analysed material was cDNA or gDNA that came from T cells, B-cell-depleted T cells, or PBMCs.

TCRdb's table, derived via immunoSEQ multiplex PCR, lists solely in-frame clones and lacks some. The sample lists roughly 12,000 clones; roughly nine tenths were seen once. The clonotype originates from a woman in her sixties or seventies with active COVID-19. V is TRBV18 and J is TRBJ2-7; D perhaps matches TRBD1 (5 bases). Sequencing input: peripheral blood. This CDR3 reads CASSPRGSRNQYF. CDR3 nucleotide sequence: TGTGCCAGCTCACCAAGGGGTAGCAGGAACCAGTACTTC. The whole variable domain, filled in from reference TRBV18 and TRBJ2-7, reads NAGVMQNPRHLVRRRGQEARLRCSPMKGHSHVYWYRQLPEEGLKFMVYLQKENIIDESGMPKERFSAEFPKEGPSILRIQQVVRGDSAAYFCASSPRGSRNQYFGPGTRLTVT.